This entry describes one TCR beta chain. The sample comes from a study of preoperative IRX-2 immunotherapy in early breast cancer. Documented treatment: preoperative locoregional IRX-2 cytokine immunotherapy. Preoperative locoregional IRX-2 cytokine immunotherapy was tested in the phase Ib source study. The CDR3 totals 13 residues. V gave up 6 bases and J gave up 1 base; unmatched junction bases: 4. CDR1 is SQVTM, CDR2 ANQGSEA, per germline. The method was immunoSEQ multiplex PCR; TCRdb's version includes in-frame clones alone and lacks a portion of them. This sample has tens of thousands of clones, with about four fifths found just once.

This chain joins TRBV29-1 and TRBJ1-1, with 8 bases that match TRBD1. The receptor comes from a human donor with breast cancer. The sequences come from lymph node tissue, collected after IRX-2 immunotherapy. This chain's CDR3 is CSVRGQGNTEAFF. The DNA of the CDR3 is TGCAGCGTCCGTGGACAGGGGAACACTGAAGCTTTCTTT.